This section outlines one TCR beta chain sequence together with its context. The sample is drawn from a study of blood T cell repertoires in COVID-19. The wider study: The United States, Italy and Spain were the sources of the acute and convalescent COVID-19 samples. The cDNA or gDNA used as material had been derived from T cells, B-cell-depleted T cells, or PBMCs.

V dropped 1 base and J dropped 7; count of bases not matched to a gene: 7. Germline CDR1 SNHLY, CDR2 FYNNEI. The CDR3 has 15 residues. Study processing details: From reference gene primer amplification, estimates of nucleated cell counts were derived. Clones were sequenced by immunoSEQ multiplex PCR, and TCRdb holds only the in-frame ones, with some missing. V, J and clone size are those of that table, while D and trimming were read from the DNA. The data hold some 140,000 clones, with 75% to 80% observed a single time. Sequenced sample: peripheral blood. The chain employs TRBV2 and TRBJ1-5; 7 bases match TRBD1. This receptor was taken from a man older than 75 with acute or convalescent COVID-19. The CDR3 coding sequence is TGTGCCAGCAGTGAAGGCCGACAGGGCGAGCAGCCCCAGCATTTT. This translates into CASSEGRQGEQPQHF.